These 22 T cell receptor beta chains came from one sample sequenced in a study of blood T cell repertoires in COVID-19 (dated by TCRdb to about 2020). Libraries were built with the immunoSEQ multiplex PCR assay. TCRdb provides this immuneACCESS table in a form limited to in-frame rearrangements. Some clones are lacking; in checked studies, under half of them reflect an unresolved V gene, and why the rest are absent is not known. This sample gives about 250,000 clones in total; 65% to 85% of them show up just once. Of the sample, 4% to 5.5% falls within the top ten clones. The sample comprised peripheral blood. The receptor set was obtained from a man between 45 and 60 years old with active or convalescent COVID-19.

The V gene is TRBV4-1, the J gene TRBJ1-4; D call uncertain. V shed 1 base and J shed 3 bases, with 12 bases lying between them. Germline V gene sequence: CDR1 MGHRA, CDR2 YSYEKL. CDR3 length equals 16 residues. Written as DNA, the CDR3 is TGCGCCAGCAGCCAAGTAGTATTGAGTTCTAATGAAAAACTGTTTTTT. Protein product: CASSQVVLSSNEKLFF.

The gene calls are TRBV6-2 or TRBV6-3 and TRBJ1-2; TRBD1 matches at 9 bases. The CDR3 covers 16 residues. J gave up 4 bases and V 4 bases, and 10 bases lay outside the gene matches. Germline V lookup: CDR1 MNHEY, CDR2 SVGEGT. DNA for the CDR3: TGTGCCAGCAGTTCCCCGGGACAGGGAGTGGGCTATGGCTACACCTTC. Residues: CASSSPGQGVGYGYTF.

V usage is TRBV5-1 and J usage is TRBJ2-2; perhaps TRBD1 as D (5 bases). The germline V gene has CDR1 SGHRS and CDR2 YFSETQ. V gave up 3 bases and J gave up 4 bases, with 10 bases separating them. This CDR3 contains 14 residues. This chain's CDR3 is CASSSGHSTGELFF. The CDR3 nucleotides are TGCGCCAGCAGCTCAGGACACTCCACCGGGGAGCTGTTTTTT.

This clone appeared a single time. The V call is TRBV24-1, the J call TRBJ2-2, with 7 positions matching TRBD2. CDR3 length equals 14 residues. V lost 9 bases, J lost 5 bases, and 8 bases stayed unmatched. Germline CDR1 reads KGHDR; CDR2 reads SFDVKD. The CDR3: CATGASGSTGELFF. DNA for the CDR3: TGTGCCACCGGGGCTAGCGGTAGTACCGGGGAGCTGTTTTTT.

The chain combines TRBV9 with TRBJ1-1; a weak D match, TRBD1 (6 bases). Germline CDR1 is SGDLS and CDR2 is YYNGEE. The CDR3 covers 13 residues. V was cut by 2 bases and J by 4 bases, with 9 bases left in between. The CDR3 loop is CASSVRGATEAFF. In nucleotides, the CDR3 is TGTGCCAGCAGCGTCAGGGGAGCCACTGAAGCTTTCTTT.

The rearrangement links TRBV30 to TRBJ1-4; D remains ambiguous. The CDR3 contains 13 residues. The V end was cut by 4 bases, the J end by 8 bases, with 14 bases between. In germline, CDR1 is GTSNPN, CDR2 SVGIG (reference sequence). As DNA, the CDR3 is TGTGCCTGGACCGCGGGAGGGCCCGAAAAACTGTTTTTT. It translates to CAWTAGGPEKLFF.

The V and J genes are TRBV28 and TRBJ2-5, with D possibly matching TRBD2 (6 bases). The germline V gene has CDR1 MDHEN and CDR2 SYDVKM. Trimming removed 5 bases at V and 4 bases at J, with 11 bases between. The CDR3 extends over 13 amino acids. This chain's CDR3 is CASSVSGGETQYF. In DNA form, the CDR3 reads TGTGCCAGCAGTGTCTCCGGGGGAGAGACCCAGTACTTC. The full variable domain, with the rest looked up from reference TRBV28 and TRBJ2-5, is DVKVTQSSRYLVKRTGEKVFLECVQDMDHENMFWYRQDPGLGLRLIYFSYDVKMKEKGDIPEGYSVSREKKERFSLILESASTNQTSMYLCASSVSGGETQYFGPGTRLLVL.

This clone was observed a handful of times. V usage is TRBV14 and J usage is TRBJ2-7; no clear D. Germline assignment: CDR1 SGHDN and CDR2 FVKESK. V dropped 5 bases and J dropped 6 bases, with 8 bases sitting between them. The CDR3 contains 11 residues. CDR3 in DNA: TGTGCCAGCAGCGTCGCCAGCGAGCAGTACTTC. It encodes CASSVASEQYF.

In the case of this clone: Other nucleotide sequences in the sample specify the same CDR3. This chain connects TRBV12-3 or TRBV12-4 to TRBJ1-2; TRBD1 agrees at 9 bases. The V segment lost 5 bases and the J segment 4 bases; nucleotides outside the gene matches: 2. CDR3 length equals 13 residues. CDR3 sequence: CASSPTGGYGYTF. The CDR3 DNA reads TGTGCCAGCAGTCCGACAGGGGGCTATGGCTACACCTTC.

The J gene is TRBJ2-1, the V gene TRBV15, with TRBD2 identical over 7 bases. The CDR3 has 14 residues. Germline loops: CDR1 LNHNV, CDR2 YYDKDF (reference sequence). V was pared by 5 bases and J by 2 bases, with 3 bases of the junction left unmatched. CDR3 residues: CATSPSGPYNEQFF. CDR3 bases: TGTGCCACCAGCCCTAGCGGACCCTACAATGAGCAGTTCTTC.

The genes are TRBV11-2 and TRBJ1-1; no clear D. The CDR3 runs to 16 residues. Trimming removed 1 base at V and 0 bases at J, with 12 bases between. In germline, CDR1 is SGHAT, CDR2 FQNNGV. CDR3 region: CASSLGGSALNTEAFF. The CDR3 DNA follows: TGTGCCAGCAGCTTAGGAGGGTCAGCCTTGAACACTGAAGCTTTCTTT.

The chain uses TRBV5-1 and TRBJ2-7; 8 positions match TRBD1. J lost 3 bases, V lost 3 bases, and 5 bases had no gene match. Germline assignment: CDR1 SGHRS and CDR2 YFSETQ. This CDR3 region has 14 residues. The CDR3: CASSSTGDDYEQYF. In DNA form, the CDR3 reads TGCGCCAGCAGCTCGACAGGGGACGACTACGAGCAGTACTTC.

The chain combines TRBV3-1 (or the pseudogene TRBV3-2) with TRBJ2-5, with 12 nucleotides matching TRBD1. The V gene's germline CDR1 is LGHDT and CDR2 YNNKEL (reference sequence). V dropped 3 bases and J dropped 4; count of bases not matched to a gene: 6. The CDR3 covers 16 residues. CDR3 protein: CASSHGTGGTGETQYF. In DNA, the CDR3 is TGTGCCAGCAGCCACGGGACAGGGGGCACCGGAGAGACCCAGTACTTC.

V is TRBV7-2 and J is TRBJ2-3; D perhaps matches TRBD1 (5 bases). Trimming stripped 3 bases from V and 0 bases from J, with 10 bases between. CDR3 length: 15 amino acids. Germline CDR1 SGHTA, CDR2 FQGNSA. CDR3 nucleotide sequence: TGTGCCAGCAGCTTGGACATATCTAGCACAGATACGCAGTATTTT. It encodes CASSLDISSTDTQYF.

V is TRBV11-3 and J is TRBJ1-3, with D possibly being TRBD1 (6 bases). Trimming shortened V by 5 bases and J by 7 bases, and 33 bases separated the two germline ends. This CDR3 has 20 residues. CDR1 and CDR2 from the germline V gene are SGHNT and YENEEA. Here the CDR3 reads CASSPFGGAYSPTPINTIYF. CDR3 DNA sequence: TGTGCCAGCAGCCCATTCGGGGGGGCCTATTCCCCGACCCCAATCAACACCATATATTTT. The full variable domain, completed using reference TRBV11-3 and TRBJ1-3, is EAGVVQSPRYKIIEKKQPVAFWCNPISGHNTLYWYLQNLGQGPELLIRYENEEAVDDSQLPKDRFSAERLKGVDSTLKIQPAELGDSAVYLCASSPFGGAYSPTPINTIYFGEGSWLTVV.

The rearrangement joins TRBV4-3 to TRBJ1-1, with D uncertain. Germline V gene sequence: CDR1 LGHNA, CDR2 YSLEER. This CDR3 spans 14 amino acids. V shed 2 bases and J shed 6 bases, with 13 bases lying between them. The CDR3 sequence is CASSQMTFDPEAFF. CDR3 in DNA: TGCGCCAGCAGCCAAATGACATTTGATCCTGAAGCTTTCTTT.

This chain uses TRBV28 with TRBJ1-6, with 11 bases aligning to TRBD1. J gave up 7 bases and V 6 bases, and 5 bases lay outside the gene matches. CDR1 and CDR2 (germline): MDHEN, SYDVKM. The CDR3 runs 15 residues. The CDR3 DNA is TGTGCCAGCAGCAACGGACAGGGGGCGAATTCACCCCTCCACTTT. Amino acid sequence: CASSNGQGANSPLHF.

This chain uses TRBV3-1 (or the pseudogene TRBV3-2) with TRBJ2-1; 10 bases are shared with TRBD2. V dropped 4 bases and J dropped 6; count of bases not matched to a gene: 6. CDR1 and CDR2 (germline): LGHDT, YNNKEL (reference sequence). This CDR3 region has 15 residues. CDR3 bases: TGTGCCAGCAGCCCCTCTCTAGCGGGGGTCAATGAGCAGTTCTTC. Translation gives CASSPSLAGVNEQFF.

This chain uses TRBV10-3 with TRBJ2-7; tentative D call: TRBD1 (5 bases). V lost 10 bases to trimming and J lost 1 base, with 14 bases between them. CDR1 is ENHRY and CDR2 is SYGVKD in the germline V gene. The CDR3 runs to 13 residues. The CDR3 reads CATKSAGSYEQYF. As DNA, the CDR3 is TGTGCCACTAAATCGGCAGGGTCCTACGAGCAGTACTTC.

This sequence joins TRBV9 and TRBJ2-3, with 10 nucleotides matching TRBD2. The germline V gene has CDR1 SGDLS and CDR2 YYNGEE. The CDR3 sequence is 18 residues long. V shed 0 bases, J shed 3 bases, and the junction held 10 bases outside the gene matches. The CDR3 is CASSVDGASGGSTDTQYF. The CDR3 region has the DNA TGTGCCAGCAGCGTAGATGGGGCTAGCGGGGGTAGTACAGATACGCAGTATTTT.

The chain has TRBV5-1 and TRBJ1-5, with D unresolved. Germline V lookup: CDR1 SGHRS, CDR2 YFSETQ. This CDR3 contains 14 residues. V was shortened by 0 bases and J by 6 bases, with 10 bases between the two germline ends. CDR3 loop: CASSLVVGRQPQHF. DNA of the CDR3: TGCGCCAGCAGCTTGGTGGTGGGCCGTCAGCCCCAGCATTTT.

A word on this clone: Germline and junction disagree at one end, which may indicate a read error. The rearrangement uses TRBV10-3 and TRBJ1-5, with a possible D match to TRBD1 (5 bases). CDR1 is ENHRY, CDR2 SYGVKD, per germline. CDR3 length: 13 amino acids. The DNA for the CDR3 is TGTGCCATCAGTGAGCAGGGCAACCAGCCCCAGCATTTT. It translates to CAISEQGNQPQHF.